These 19 T cell receptor beta chains were all obtained from the same sample, sequenced in a study of blood T cell repertoires in COVID-19. The repertoire was sequenced with immunoSEQ multiplex PCR; TCRdb's copy has only in-frame clones and lacks some. This table has about 160,000 clones, 85% to 90% appearing once. Input material: peripheral blood. These receptors originate from a woman aged 65 to 85 with COVID-19, enrolled during active disease.

J is TRBJ1-1 and V is TRBV7-9, with TRBD1 identical over 12 bases. Germline CDR1 SEHNR, CDR2 FQNEAQ (reference sequence). The CDR3 length is 16 residues. V lost 4 bases to trimming and J lost 7 bases; unmatched junction nucleotides: 10. The CDR3 DNA reads TGTGCCAGCAGCTATGGGGGACAGGGGGCTAGTGGTGAAGCTTTCTTT. Protein sequence: CASSYGGQGASGEAFF.

The chain couples TRBV25-1 to TRBJ2-2, with 8 bases lining up with TRBD2. Germline V gene sequence: CDR1 MGHDK, CDR2 SYGVNS. CDR3 size: 15 residues. The V gene end was trimmed by 6 bases and the J gene end by 6 bases; junction bases not matched to a gene: 9. The CDR3 protein is CASSAGGKGSGELFF. In DNA form, the CDR3 reads TGTGCCAGCAGCGCGGGGGGCAAGGGTTCCGGGGAGCTGTTTTTT.

V gene TRBV13 combines with J gene TRBJ1-3; D is perhaps TRBD1 (6 bases). This CDR3 spans 18 amino acids. CDR1 is PRHDT, CDR2 FYEKMQ, per germline (reference sequence). Trimming cost V 3 bases and J 0 bases, with 18 bases left between them. CDR3 protein: CASSFQLSLRGSGNTIYF. The CDR3 nucleotides read TGTGCCAGCAGCTTTCAACTGTCGCTCAGGGGCTCTGGAAACACCATATATTTT.

The CDR3 loop is CASSRDRNNYGYTF. The CDR3 DNA reads TGCGCCAGCAGCAGGGACAGGAACAACTATGGCTACACCTTC. The gene calls are TRBV5-1 and TRBJ1-2; 8 nucleotides align to TRBD1. The CDR3 spans 14 residues. Trimming at V came to 4 bases and at J to 2 bases, leaving 4 bases not matched to a gene. From germline, CDR1 is SGHRS and CDR2 YFSETQ.

This chain links TRBV30 with TRBJ1-4; weak D call: TRBD1 (5 bases). Germline-derived CDR1 and CDR2 are GTSNPN and SVGIG (reference sequence). CDR3 size: 14 residues. The V and J ends lost 5 bases and 7 bases respectively, with 17 bases between them. Here the CDR3 reads CAWDAAAQGEKLFF. CDR3 sequence (DNA): TGTGCCTGGGATGCCGCGGCTCAGGGTGAAAAACTGTTTTTT.

The rearrangement links TRBV2 to TRBJ1-6; TRBD1 matches at 7 bases. V was pared by 6 bases and J by 7 bases, with 6 bases of the junction left unmatched. Germline V lookup: CDR1 SNHLY, CDR2 FYNNEI. The CDR3 covers 14 residues. CDR3 protein: CASRQGTENSPLHF. The CDR3 DNA reads TGTGCCAGCAGGCAGGGGACAGAGAATTCACCCCTCCACTTT.

V gene TRBV27 combines with J gene TRBJ2-7, with 7 bases lining up with TRBD1. Unmatched junction bases numbered 19, after V lost 6 bases and J lost 5 bases. The germline V gene has CDR1 MNHEY and CDR2 SMNVEV (reference sequence). The CDR3 totals 17 residues. CDR3 residues: CASSRVFITGEENEQYF. The CDR3 region has the DNA TGTGCCAGCAGCCGAGTCTTTATCACAGGGGAAGAGAACGAGCAGTACTTC.

In its sample, this clone was seen once. The rearrangement links TRBV7-2 to TRBJ1-1; 9 bases line up with TRBD1. V shed 3 bases, J shed 9 bases, and the junction held 2 bases outside the gene matches. Germline lookup yields CDR1 SGHTA and CDR2 FQGNSA. The CDR3 runs 12 residues. CDR3 protein: CASSFTGGKAFF. The DNA of the CDR3 is TGTGCCAGCAGCTTCACAGGGGGCAAAGCTTTCTTT. The full variable domain, in which reference TRBV7-2 and TRBJ1-1 provide the parts outside the CDR3, is GAGVSQSPSNKVTEKGKDVELRCDPISGHTALYWYRQSLGQGLEFLIYFQGNSAPDKSGLPSDRFSAERTGGSVSTLTIQRTQQEDSAVYLCASSFTGGKAFFGQGTRLTVV.

This clone is a singleton in its sample. V usage is TRBV7-9 and J usage is TRBJ1-1, with D unresolved. The ends were cut back, 6 bases at V and 4 bases at J, with 18 bases in the middle. The length of the CDR3 is 15 residues. Germline V gives CDR1 SEHNR, CDR2 FQNEAQ (reference sequence). CDR3 sequence reads: CASSVNGFGGTEAFF. The CDR3 bases are TGTGCCAGCAGTGTTAACGGTTTCGGAGGCACTGAAGCTTTCTTT. Full variable domain (outside the CDR3, taken from reference TRBV7-9 and TRBJ1-1): DTGVSQNPRHKITKRGQNVTFRCDPISEHNRLYWYRQTLGQGPEFLTYFQNEAQLEKSRLLSDRFSAERPKGSFSTLEIQRTEQGDSAMYLCASSVNGFGGTEAFFGQGTRLTVV.

The chain recombines TRBV27 with TRBJ1-2, with 7 nucleotides matching TRBD1. The ends lost 4 bases at V and 1 base at J; junction bases unmatched: 3. The CDR3 is made up of 14 amino acids. Germline CDR1 is MNHEY and CDR2 is SMNVEV (reference sequence). The CDR3 DNA sequence: TGTGCCAGCAGTTCGGGACAGAGTAACTATGGCTACACCTTC. Protein: CASSSGQSNYGYTF.

J is TRBJ2-7 and V is TRBV29-1; 12 positions agree with TRBD2. Germline-derived CDR1 and CDR2 are SQVTM and ANQGSEA. The CDR3 runs to 16 residues. Trimming cost V 7 bases and J 0 bases; bases outside gene matches: 10. As DNA, the CDR3 is TGCAGCGCCTCGGCTAGCGGGGGGGGGAGCTCCTACGAGCAGTACTTC. This codes for CSASASGGGSSYEQYF.

The chain combines TRBV5-6 with TRBJ2-2; possible D gene TRBD1, 5 bases. Germline V gene data show CDR1 as SGHDT and CDR2 as YYEEEE. There are 15 residues in the CDR3. The V end lost 5 bases, the J end lost 2 bases, and 13 bases lay between the germline ends. CDR3 sequence reads: CASRAWGPNTGELFF. In DNA form, the CDR3 reads TGTGCCAGCAGGGCCTGGGGCCCCAACACCGGGGAGCTGTTTTTT.

CDR3 nucleotide sequence: TGCGCCAGCAGTTCCGGGCGGGGTGAAGATACGCAGTATTTT. Its translation is CASSSGRGEDTQYF. V gene TRBV5-1 combines with J gene TRBJ2-3; D possibly corresponds to TRBD2 (6 bases). Looked up from germline, CDR1 is SGHRS and CDR2 is YFSETQ. V shed 5 bases and J shed 5 bases, with 15 bases lying between them. This CDR3 comprises 14 residues.

The rearrangement uses TRBV10-2 and TRBJ1-3; D remains unclear. The CDR3 sequence is 11 residues long. Germline V CDR1 and CDR2: WSHSY, SAAADI. Deletions cut 7 bases from V and 4 bases from J, with 5 bases between. The CDR3 protein is CASIGGNTIYF. CDR3 DNA: TGCGCCAGCATTGGCGGAAACACCATATATTTT.

The rearrangement links TRBV7-9 to TRBJ2-2; 8 bases match TRBD1. Germline V gene lookup returns CDR1 SEHNR and CDR2 FQNEAQ (reference sequence). CDR3 length equals 14 residues. The V and J ends lost 7 bases and 6 bases, in that order; junction bases with no gene match: 7. In DNA, the CDR3 is TGTGCCAGCACCCCCACAGGGGGAGCCGGGGAGCTGTTTTTT. Amino acids: CASTPTGGAGELFF.

This chain links TRBV6-5 with TRBJ2-2; 7 bases are shared with TRBD2. This CDR3 has 14 residues. Trimming at V came to 6 bases and at J to 8 bases, leaving 9 bases not matched to a gene. CDR1 is MNHEY and CDR2 is SVGAGI in the germline V gene. CDR3 region: CASRRASGEGELFF. CDR3 nucleotides: TGTGCCAGCAGGCGCGCGAGCGGGGAAGGGGAGCTGTTTTTT.

The chain couples TRBV10-2 to TRBJ1-1, with TRBD1 identical over 9 bases. CDR1 is WSHSY, CDR2 SAAADI, per germline. This CDR3 comprises 14 residues. Trimming at V came to 6 bases and at J to 7 bases, leaving 9 bases not matched to a gene. This chain's CDR3 is CASRSTGGEGEAFF. The CDR3, as DNA: TGCGCCAGCAGATCGACAGGGGGTGAGGGTGAAGCTTTCTTT.

This sequence joins TRBV21-1 and TRBJ1-6; the D call in the table, TRBD1, was not verified against the DNA. TRBV21-1 is an annotated pseudogene. The CDR3 has 17 residues. The CDR3 reads CASSKAYGQGTESPLHF. In DNA, the CDR3 is TGTGCCAGCAGCAAAGCCTACGGACAGGGTACGGAGTCACCCCTCCACTTT.

This clone was seen a few times. The chain couples TRBV2 to TRBJ1-5; tentatively, D is TRBD1 (6 bases). The germline V and J ends were trimmed by 1 base and 4 bases, with 8 bases remaining between them. Germline CDR1 is SNHLY and CDR2 is FYNNEI. The CDR3 spans 14 residues. The CDR3 region is CASSEVGGNQPQHF. CDR3 nucleotide sequence: TGTGCCAGCAGTGAAGTAGGGGGTAATCAGCCCCAGCATTTT.